This T cell receptor (beta chain) was captured in a study of cytomegalovirus exposure and HLA in healthy donors. Regarding the study as a whole: When analyzed later, the rates of TCR association showed variation by HLA locus, with DRB1 the most and HLA-C the fewest. Within an earlier analysis, most TCR beta V segments proved productive either about 87% or about 30% of the time.

This clone was seen a few times. The antigen remains undetermined. The PCR made use of 60 Vbeta and 13 Jbeta primers. Clones were sequenced by immunoSEQ multiplex PCR, and TCRdb holds only the in-frame ones, with some missing. The data contain 150,000 to 200,000 clones, about 75% of them singletons. The sample consisted of PBMCs. The TCR was taken from a young man in good health and CMV-seropositive.

CDR3 loop: CASIPPGRENIQYF. In nucleotides, the CDR3 is TGTGCCAGCATTCCTCCCGGACGGGAGAACATTCAGTACTTC. J is TRBJ2-4 and V is TRBV28; a possible D gene is TRBD2 (6 bases). The ends were cut back, 7 bases at V and 7 bases at J, with 17 bases in the middle. CDR1 is MDHEN and CDR2 is SYDVKM in the germline V gene. The length of the CDR3 is 14 residues. The full variable domain, in which reference TRBV28 and TRBJ2-4 provide the parts outside the CDR3, is DVKVTQSSRYLVKRTGEKVFLECVQDMDHENMFWYRQDPGLGLRLIYFSYDVKMKEKGDIPEGYSVSREKKERFSLILESASTNQTSMYLCASIPPGRENIQYFGAGTRLSVL.